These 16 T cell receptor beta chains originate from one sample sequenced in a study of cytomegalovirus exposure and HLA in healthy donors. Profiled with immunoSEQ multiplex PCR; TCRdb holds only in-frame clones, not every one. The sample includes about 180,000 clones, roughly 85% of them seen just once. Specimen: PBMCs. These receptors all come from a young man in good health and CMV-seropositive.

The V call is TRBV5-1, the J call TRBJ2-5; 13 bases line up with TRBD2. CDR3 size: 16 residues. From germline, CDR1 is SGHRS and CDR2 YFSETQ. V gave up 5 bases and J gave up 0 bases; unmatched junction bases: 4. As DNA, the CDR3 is TGCGCCAGCAGGTCCGGGACTAGCGGGGACCAAGAGACCCAGTACTTC. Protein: CASRSGTSGDQETQYF.

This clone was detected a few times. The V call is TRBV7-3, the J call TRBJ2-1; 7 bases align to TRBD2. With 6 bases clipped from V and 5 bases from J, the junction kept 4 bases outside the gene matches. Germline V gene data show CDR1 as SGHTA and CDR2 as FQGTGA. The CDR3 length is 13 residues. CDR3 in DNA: TGTGCCAGCAGAGATAGCGGGCACAATGAGCAGTTCTTC. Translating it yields CASRDSGHNEQFF.

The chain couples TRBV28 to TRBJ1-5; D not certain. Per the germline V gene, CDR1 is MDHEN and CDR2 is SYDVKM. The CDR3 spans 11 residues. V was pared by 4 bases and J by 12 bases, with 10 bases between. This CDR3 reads CASSSYRGQHF. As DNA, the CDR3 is TGTGCCAGCAGTTCCTACCGGGGCCAGCATTTT.

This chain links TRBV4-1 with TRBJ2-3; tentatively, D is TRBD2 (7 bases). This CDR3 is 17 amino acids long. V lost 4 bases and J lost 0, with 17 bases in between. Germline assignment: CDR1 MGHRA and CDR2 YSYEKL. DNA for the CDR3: TGCGCCAGCAGCCGAGTAGGAGGGGGGGGGAGCACAGATACGCAGTATTTT. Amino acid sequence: CASSRVGGGGSTDTQYF.

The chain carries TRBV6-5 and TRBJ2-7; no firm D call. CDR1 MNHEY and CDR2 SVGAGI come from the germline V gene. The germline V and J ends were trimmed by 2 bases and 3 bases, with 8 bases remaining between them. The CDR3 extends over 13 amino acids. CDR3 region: CASSYGSGYEQYF. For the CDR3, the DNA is TGTGCCAGCAGTTACGGCTCGGGCTACGAGCAGTACTTC.

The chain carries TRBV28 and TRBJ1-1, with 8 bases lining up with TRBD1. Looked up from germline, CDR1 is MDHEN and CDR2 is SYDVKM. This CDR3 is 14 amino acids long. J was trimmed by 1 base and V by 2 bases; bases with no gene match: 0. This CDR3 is CASSLDRGNTEAFF. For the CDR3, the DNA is TGTGCCAGCAGTTTAGACAGGGGGAACACTGAAGCTTTCTTT.

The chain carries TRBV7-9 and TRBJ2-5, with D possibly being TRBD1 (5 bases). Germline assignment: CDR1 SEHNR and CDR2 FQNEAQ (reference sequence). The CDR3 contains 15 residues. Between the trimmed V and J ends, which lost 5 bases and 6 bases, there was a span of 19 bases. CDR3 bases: TGTGCCAGCAGCCCCCCCACGCAGGGAAGAAAGACCCAGTACTTC. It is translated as CASSPPTQGRKTQYF.

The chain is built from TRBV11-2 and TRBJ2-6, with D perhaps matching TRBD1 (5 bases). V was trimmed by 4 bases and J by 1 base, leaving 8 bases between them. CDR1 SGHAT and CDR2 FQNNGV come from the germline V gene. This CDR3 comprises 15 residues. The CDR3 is CASSSRQSGANVLTF. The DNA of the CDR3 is TGTGCCAGCAGCTCCCGACAGTCTGGGGCCAACGTCCTGACTTTC.

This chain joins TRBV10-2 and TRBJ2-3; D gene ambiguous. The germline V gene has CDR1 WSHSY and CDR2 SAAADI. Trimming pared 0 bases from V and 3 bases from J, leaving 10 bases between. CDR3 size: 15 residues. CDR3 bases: TGCGCCAGCAGTGAGTCGATGTCCAGAACAGATACGCAGTATTTT. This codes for CASSESMSRTDTQYF.

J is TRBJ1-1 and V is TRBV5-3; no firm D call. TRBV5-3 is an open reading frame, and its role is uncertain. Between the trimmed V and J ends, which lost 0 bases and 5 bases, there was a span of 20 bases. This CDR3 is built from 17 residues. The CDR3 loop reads CARSLAMRYLRRTEAFF. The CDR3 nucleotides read TGTGCCAGAAGCTTGGCCATGAGGTACCTCCGCCGTACTGAAGCTTTCTTT.

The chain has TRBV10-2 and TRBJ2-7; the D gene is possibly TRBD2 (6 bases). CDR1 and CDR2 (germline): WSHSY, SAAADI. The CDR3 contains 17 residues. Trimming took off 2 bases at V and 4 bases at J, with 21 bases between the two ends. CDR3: CASSEELVAGLGYEQYF. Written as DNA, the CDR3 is TGCGCCAGCAGTGAGGAGTTGGTCGCGGGATTAGGATACGAGCAGTACTTC.

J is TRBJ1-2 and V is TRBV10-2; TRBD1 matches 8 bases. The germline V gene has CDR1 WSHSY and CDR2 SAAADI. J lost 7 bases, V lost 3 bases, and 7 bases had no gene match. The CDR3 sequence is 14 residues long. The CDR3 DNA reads TGCGCCAGCAGTGAAGGGCAGGGGGCGGCTGGCTACACCTTC. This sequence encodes CASSEGQGAAGYTF.

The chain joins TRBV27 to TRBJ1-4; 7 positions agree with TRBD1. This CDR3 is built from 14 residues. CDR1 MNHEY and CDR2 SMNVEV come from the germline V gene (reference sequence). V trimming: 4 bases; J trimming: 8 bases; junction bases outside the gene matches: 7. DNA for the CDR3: TGTGCCAGCAGTTCGACAGGGTTACGAGAAAAACTGTTTTTT. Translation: CASSSTGLREKLFF.

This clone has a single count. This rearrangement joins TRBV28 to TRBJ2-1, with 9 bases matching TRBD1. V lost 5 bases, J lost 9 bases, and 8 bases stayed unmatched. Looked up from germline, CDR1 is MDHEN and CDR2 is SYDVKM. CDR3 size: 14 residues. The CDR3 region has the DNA TGTGCCAGCAGTCCAGGGACAGGGAGAAGTGAGCAGTTCTTC. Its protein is CASSPGTGRSEQFF.

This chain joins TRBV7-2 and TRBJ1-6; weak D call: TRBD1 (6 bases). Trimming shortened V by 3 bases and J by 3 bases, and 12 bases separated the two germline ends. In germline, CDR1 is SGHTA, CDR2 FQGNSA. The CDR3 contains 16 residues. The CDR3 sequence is CASSFRGRGYNSPLHF. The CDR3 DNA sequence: TGTGCCAGCAGCTTCCGGGGCAGGGGCTATAATTCACCCCTCCACTTT. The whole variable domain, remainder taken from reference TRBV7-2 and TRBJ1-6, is GAGVSQSPSNKVTEKGKDVELRCDPISGHTALYWYRQSLGQGLEFLIYFQGNSAPDKSGLPSDRFSAERTGGSVSTLTIQRTQQEDSAVYLCASSFRGRGYNSPLHFGNGTRLTVT.

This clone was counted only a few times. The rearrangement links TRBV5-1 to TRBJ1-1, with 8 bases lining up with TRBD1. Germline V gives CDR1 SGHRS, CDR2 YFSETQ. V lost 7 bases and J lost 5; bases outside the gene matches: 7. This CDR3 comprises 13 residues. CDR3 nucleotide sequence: TGCGCCAGCGGCCAGGGGGCAACAACTGAAGCTTTCTTT. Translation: CASGQGATTEAFF.